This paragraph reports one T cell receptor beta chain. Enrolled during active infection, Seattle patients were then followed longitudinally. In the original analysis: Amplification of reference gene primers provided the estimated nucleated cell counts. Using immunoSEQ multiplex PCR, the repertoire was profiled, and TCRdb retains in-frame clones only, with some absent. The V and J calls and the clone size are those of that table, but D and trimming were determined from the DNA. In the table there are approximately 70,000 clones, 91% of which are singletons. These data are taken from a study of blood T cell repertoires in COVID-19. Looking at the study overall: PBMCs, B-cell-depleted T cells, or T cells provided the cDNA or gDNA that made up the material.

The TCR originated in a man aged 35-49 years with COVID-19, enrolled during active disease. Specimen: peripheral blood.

In DNA form, the CDR3 reads TGTGCCATCAGTGACCTCGCGGGACAGGAAAACTCCTACGAGCAGTACTTC. Translated, it gives CAISDLAGQENSYEQYF. V is TRBV10-3 and J is TRBJ2-7, with 8 bases matching TRBD1. V shed 3 bases and J 0 bases; nucleotides not matched to a gene: 10. CDR3 length equals 17 residues. Germline values: CDR1 ENHRY, CDR2 SYGVKD.